This T cell receptor beta chain was retrieved from a study of blood T cell repertoires in COVID-19 (dated by TCRdb to 2019 to 2021). In terms of the full investigation: The collaborator samples originated in the United States, Italy and Spain and spanned the acute and convalescent phases of COVID-19. Where available, HLA class I and class II types were obtained from metadata supplied by the sample provider rather than from assay-based typing. The dataset comprised deeply sampled blood TCRbeta repertoires from subjects exposed to, actively infected with, or recovered from COVID-19. The repertoires were released in a freely available public database intended as a resource for research on the immune response to SARS-CoV-2. A de-identified subject ID, COVID-19 status, age in years and sex were almost always included in the sample metadata. The samples were drawn from the first 160 participants of the ongoing ImmuneRACE study and from some 1,300 subjects provided by 6 global collaborators. The prospective study material was composed of cDNA or gDNA derived from T cells, B-cell-depleted T cells, or PBMCs. Broader findings and caveats from the paper: The quantity of clinical and demographic metadata differed by source and by participant and was supplied without curation.

Enrolling through a virtual design, the prospective study's participants ranged in age from roughly 18 to 100 years and lived across 20 to 30 United States geographic areas. In the prospective study, cohorts were assigned on the basis of participant-reported clinical history obtained from a screening survey and a study questionnaire. Exposed participants had been in contact with someone with a PCR-confirmed or clinician-diagnosed COVID-19 case within 2 weeks of study entry. Each participant in the prospective study had whole blood, serum and a nasopharyngeal or oropharyngeal swab collected by mobile phlebotomists. Prospective study participants could optionally give additional blood draws and questionnaires over an approximately 2-month period. Before DNA extraction, blood samples from the prospective study were shipped at room temperature or frozen. As regards this clone: Its cognate antigen has yet to be identified. The sample holds no much larger clone one base away, and base qualities are not on file.

TCRbeta CDR3 regions were amplified from genomic DNA using the immunoSEQ Assay, a bias-controlled multiplex PCR. The source study handled its data this way. Nucleated cell counts per sample were estimated from amplification of reference gene primers within the assay. To quantify the absolute abundance of each unique TCRbeta CDR3 rearrangement, sequence reads were collapsed and filtered. Productive Simpson clonality was computed per sample as the square root of Simpson's diversity index over productive rearrangements. TCRdb mirrors the immuneACCESS table, restricted to in-frame sequences. Some clones are absent from its copies; in checked studies, under half trace to an unresolved V gene, and the reason for the others is unknown. That table supplies the V and J calls and clone size; D and trimming were determined from the DNA. This sample comprises roughly 200,000 clones, approximately 86% of them detected only once. The top ten hold roughly 4% of the sample.

CDR1 and CDR2, looked up from the germline V gene, are SNHLY and FYNNEI. V loses 4 bases of germline sequence and J loses 6 bases, and the interval between the two ends is 10 bases. CDR3 length: 12 amino acids, cysteine to phenylalanine. The retained sequence is limited to the CDR3, 36 bases, with the frame set at the first base. This chain is built from TRBV2 and TRBJ2-7; the D gene is perhaps TRBD1, from 5 matching bases. The clonotype was recovered from a woman in her 30s who had been exposed to COVID-19. Sequencing was carried out using PBMCs or T cells enriched from blood (not recorded which). The nucleotides are TGTGCCAGCAGTGTAAGGGGCCGCGAGCAGTACTTC. The encoded protein is CASSVRGREQYF.